This TCR beta chain comes out of a study of identical twins. The germline CDR1 and CDR2 sequences are MDHEN and SYDVKM. Trimming at V came to 5 bases and at J to 2 bases, leaving 4 bases not matched to a gene. This CDR3 region has 14 residues. cDNA molecules carried unique molecular identifiers, and template switching added a universal primer site. One entry per CDR3 protein, called by TCRdb with MiXCR from the 5' RACE reads. The sample lists 500,000 to 550,000 distinct CDR3 sequences; around 20% were seen once. Study-wide results and limits: Within cord blood, abundant beta clonotypes carried fewer insertions, but memory repertoires showed no such trend.

This clonotype was seen only a few times. The antigen is undetermined. The same specimen was also included in a second study, on yellow fever vaccine responses in identical twins.

This receptor was obtained from a young woman in good health. The V gene is TRBV28, the J gene TRBJ2-5; 8 bases agree with TRBD1. Sequenced sample: CD4+ T cells sorted from blood. CDR3 in amino acids: CASSGTGLQETQYF. The DNA of the CDR3 is TGTGCCAGCAGTGGGACAGGTTTACAAGAGACCCAGTACTTC.